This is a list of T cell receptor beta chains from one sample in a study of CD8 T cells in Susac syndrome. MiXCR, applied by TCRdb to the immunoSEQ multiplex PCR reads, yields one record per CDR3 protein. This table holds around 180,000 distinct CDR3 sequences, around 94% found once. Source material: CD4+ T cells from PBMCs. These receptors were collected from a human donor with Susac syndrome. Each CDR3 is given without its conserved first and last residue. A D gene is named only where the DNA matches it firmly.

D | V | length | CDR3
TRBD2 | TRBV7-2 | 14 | ASSPPVAGGRKTQY
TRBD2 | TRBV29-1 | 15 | SVGWAGGSPNKNEQF
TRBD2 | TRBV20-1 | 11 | SAGLAGGNEQF
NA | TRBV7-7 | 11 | ASSPQSTGELF
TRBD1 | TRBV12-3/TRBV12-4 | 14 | ASSLAQGQRNTEAF
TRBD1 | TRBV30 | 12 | AWSEGQGVTEAF
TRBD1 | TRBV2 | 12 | ASSYRGNTGELF
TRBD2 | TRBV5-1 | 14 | ASSFRTSGSTDTQY
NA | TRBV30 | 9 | AWEGGDTQY
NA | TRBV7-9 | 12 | ASSFDSSNQPQH
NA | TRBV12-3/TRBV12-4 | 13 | ASRPSGTGLTEAF
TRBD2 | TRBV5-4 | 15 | ASSPAGRGGDVNEQF
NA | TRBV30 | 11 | AYTQDLDTEAF
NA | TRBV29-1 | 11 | SAHPGTAKPYT
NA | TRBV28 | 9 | ASNNSPPLH
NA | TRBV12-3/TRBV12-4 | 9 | ASSLVHGYT
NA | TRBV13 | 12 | ASSLTQGIYEQY
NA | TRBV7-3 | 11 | ASSLTRGGVQF
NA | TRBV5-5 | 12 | ASSTLGNVYGYT
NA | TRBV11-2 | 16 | ASSPTIQRGGRPYEQY
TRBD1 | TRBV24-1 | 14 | ATSDSRDRGQETQY
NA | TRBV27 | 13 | ASSLVPGQNYGYT
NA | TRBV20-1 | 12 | SASLRPREYEQY
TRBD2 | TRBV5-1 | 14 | ASSIGAGGFHNEQF
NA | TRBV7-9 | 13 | ASRPPGGGHSPLH
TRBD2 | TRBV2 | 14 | ASSEASLAGGYEQY
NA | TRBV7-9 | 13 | ASSLVGVETRELF
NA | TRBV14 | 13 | ASSQDSRSSGELF
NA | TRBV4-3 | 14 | ASSQGKDFGDSPLH
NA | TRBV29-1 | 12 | SATVGGGTDTQY
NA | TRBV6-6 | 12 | ASSTGAGRGTQY
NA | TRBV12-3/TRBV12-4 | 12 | ASSLGPGANVLT
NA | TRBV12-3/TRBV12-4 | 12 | ASSYRPLQETQY
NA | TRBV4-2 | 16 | ASSQGGTVSSGANVLT
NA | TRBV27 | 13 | ASSLRGGPRETQY
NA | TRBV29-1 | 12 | SVGFGTNNSPLH
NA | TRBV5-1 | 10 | ASRSDNYEQY
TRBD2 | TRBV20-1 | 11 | SAPLAGGREQY
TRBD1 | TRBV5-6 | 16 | ASSLWDRGMKRNQPQH
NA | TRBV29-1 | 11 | SVDPWNTGELF
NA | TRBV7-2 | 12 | ASSVAGGSGEQF
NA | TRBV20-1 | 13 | SAQGGGRITGELF